This T cell receptor beta chain was documented in a study of immune evolution from preneoplasia to lung adenocarcinoma (dated by TCRdb to the early 2020s). Some background on the complete study: HLA loss of heterozygosity was observed in roughly 6.8%, 16% and 36% of AIS, MIA and ADC lesions, respectively, and was not observed in any AAH lesions. Resected precursor lesions (AAH, AIS, MIA) and invasive adenocarcinomas were compared against paired morphologically normal lung tissue. In total, the cohort included some 50 patients with pulmonary nodules, all of whom underwent surgical resection. The study reported that under 110 samples were used for TCR sequencing. POLYSOLVER was used to infer class I HLA alleles from exome data, and LOHHLA was used to detect allele-specific HLA loss. Whole exome sequencing and methylation data from the same cohort of nodules were integrated with the immune data. The sample size was set by how many specimens were available, not by a prior power calculation. Immune contexture across lung adenocarcinoma precursors and invasive adenocarcinoma was profiled using immune gene expression, TCR sequencing and multiplex immunofluorescence. TCR sequencing data came from 45 to 65 patients. General study outcomes and caveats: Because every patient came from Japan and China, how well the results apply to Western populations was uncertain. Compared with EGFR-mutant or double wild-type lesions, KRAS-mutant nodules had the highest T cell clonality. Normal lung had the highest top T cell clone frequencies, and these frequencies appeared to fall progressively from AAH through AIS, MIA and invasive adenocarcinoma. Normal lung showed the highest clonality, whereas later-stage lesions appeared to have higher T cell density and diversity but lower clonality. The findings reflected association rather than direct causation, and larger cohorts with long-term follow-up and longitudinal biopsies were considered necessary.

To note about this clone: Its antigen is still unknown. At one end, the junction sequence differs from germline, possibly due to a read error.

The patients had resection in Japan or China between about 2013 and 2017. Two lung cancer pathologists independently confirmed the histologic diagnosis of each case on H&E slides. For nucleic acid extraction, premalignant or tumor cells were enriched by macro-dissection following pathologic assessment. FFPE tissue was used for DNA isolation with the AllPrep DNA/RNA FFPE Kit. Using the immunoSEQ hsTCRbeta Kit, TCR beta CDR3 regions were sequenced from DNA. The paper's data handling went like this. The ImmunoSEQ Analyzer was used to analyse the TCR sequencing data. T cell clonality was defined as 1 minus Pielou's evenness, as computed on productive rearrangements. T cell diversity was measured with the inverse Simpson index on productive templates. T cell density was defined as TCR beta template counts normalized to usable DNA, with usable DNA estimated by amplification and sequencing of housekeeping genes. Two-sided Kruskal-Wallis tests were used to compare TCR metrics between histologic stages. In its TCRdb copy, this immuneACCESS table keeps in-frame sequences only and misses some clones. Where compared with another copy, unresolved V genes explain less than half of these, and the others have no known cause. That table is the source of V, J and clone size, and D and trimming were worked out from the DNA. The sample records 4,500 to 5,000 clones, approximately 85% of which are singletons. Together, the top ten hold approximately 2.8% of the sample.

The CDR3 spans 12 residues, from the cysteine through the phenylalanine. Only the CDR3 DNA stays, 36 bases, in frame from base 1. CDR1 and CDR2, looked up from the germline V gene, are MDHEN and SYDVKM. Recombination connected TRBV28 to TRBJ2-7, with TRBD1 as a weak D call on 6 bases. Sample: FFPE invasive lung adenocarcinoma tissue. What the cell subset or site label conveys for this sample: frankly invasive lung adenocarcinoma (ADC). The sequence derives from a person in their fifties with lung adenocarcinoma. In nucleotide form, the sequence is TGTGTCAGCAGGGGCAGCTCCTACGAGCAGTACTTC. This codes for CVSRGSSYEQYF.